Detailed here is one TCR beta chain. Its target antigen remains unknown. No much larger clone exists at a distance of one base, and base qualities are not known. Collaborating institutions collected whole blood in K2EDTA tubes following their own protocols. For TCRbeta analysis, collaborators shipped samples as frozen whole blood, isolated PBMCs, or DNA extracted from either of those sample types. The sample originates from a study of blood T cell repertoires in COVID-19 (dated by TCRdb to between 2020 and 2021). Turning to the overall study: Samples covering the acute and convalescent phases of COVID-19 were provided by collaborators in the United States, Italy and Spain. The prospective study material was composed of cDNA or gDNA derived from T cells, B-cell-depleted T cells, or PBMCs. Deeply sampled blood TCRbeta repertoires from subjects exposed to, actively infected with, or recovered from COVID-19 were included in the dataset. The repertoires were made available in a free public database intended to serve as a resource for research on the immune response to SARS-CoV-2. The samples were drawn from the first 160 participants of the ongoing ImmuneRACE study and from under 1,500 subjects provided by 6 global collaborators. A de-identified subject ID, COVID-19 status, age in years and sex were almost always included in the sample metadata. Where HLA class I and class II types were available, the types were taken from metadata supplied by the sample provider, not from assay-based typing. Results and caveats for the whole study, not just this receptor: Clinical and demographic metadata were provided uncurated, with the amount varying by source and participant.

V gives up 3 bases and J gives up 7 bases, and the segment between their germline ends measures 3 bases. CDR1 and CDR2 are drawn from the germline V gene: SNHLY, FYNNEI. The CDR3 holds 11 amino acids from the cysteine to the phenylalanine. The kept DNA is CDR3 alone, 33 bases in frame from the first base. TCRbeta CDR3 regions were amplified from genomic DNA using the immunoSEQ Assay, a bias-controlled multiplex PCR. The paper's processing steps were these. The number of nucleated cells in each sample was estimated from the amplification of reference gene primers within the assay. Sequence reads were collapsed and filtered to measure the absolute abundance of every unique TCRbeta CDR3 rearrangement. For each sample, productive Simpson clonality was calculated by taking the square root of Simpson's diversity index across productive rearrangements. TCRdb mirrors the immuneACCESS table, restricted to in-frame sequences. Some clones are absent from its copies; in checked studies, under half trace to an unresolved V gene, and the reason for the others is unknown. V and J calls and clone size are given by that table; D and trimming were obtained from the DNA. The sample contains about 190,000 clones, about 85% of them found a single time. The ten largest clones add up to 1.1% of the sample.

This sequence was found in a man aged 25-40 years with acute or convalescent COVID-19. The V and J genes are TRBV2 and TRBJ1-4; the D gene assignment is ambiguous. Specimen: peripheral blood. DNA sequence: TGTGCCAGCAGTGAGAGTGAAAAACTGTTTTTT. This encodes CASSESEKLFF.